What follows are 13 T cell receptor beta chains derived from one specimen sequenced in a study of a mutant IDH1 vaccine in newly diagnosed glioma. Assay used: immunoSEQ multiplex PCR; TCRdb lists only in-frame clones, some missing. The sample consists of tens of thousands of clones, just over 90% of them appearing once. The time point denotes: baseline, week 1 (first vaccination visit). Treatment noted: pre-vaccination baseline after standard-of-care therapy. The sample consisted of PBMCs, taken from a glioma patient treated with radiotherapy, temozolomide or both. Receptor source: a man aged 35-49 years with glioma.

Only a few counts were recorded for this clone. The genes are TRBV27 and TRBJ1-1; D is uncertain. The V end lost 3 bases, the J end lost 2 bases, and 13 bases lay between the germline ends. CDR3 size: 15 residues. Germline V gene lookup returns CDR1 MNHEY and CDR2 SMNVEV (reference sequence). The CDR3 reads CASSLNSGYNTEAFF. CDR3 in DNA: TGTGCCAGCAGTTTGAATTCGGGCTATAACACTGAAGCTTTCTTT.

V gene TRBV2 combines with J gene TRBJ1-5; 7 bases are shared with TRBD1. V shed 7 bases and J 3 bases; nucleotides not matched to a gene: 6. Germline lookup yields CDR1 SNHLY and CDR2 FYNNEI. The CDR3 is made up of 14 amino acids. The CDR3 sequence is CASKPGQYNQPQHF. CDR3 in DNA: TGTGCCAGCAAGCCGGGACAGTACAATCAGCCCCAGCATTTT.

The chain is built from TRBV4-3 and TRBJ1-2; D remains unclear. Germline CDR1 is LGHNA and CDR2 is YSLEER. V dropped 0 bases and J dropped 2 bases, with 10 bases sitting between them. The CDR3 loop spans 15 amino acids. The CDR3 reads CASSQDQVRNYGYTF. The CDR3 DNA is TGCGCCAGCAGCCAAGATCAGGTTAGAAACTATGGCTACACCTTC.

The genes are TRBV7-8 and TRBJ2-2, with 9 bases matching TRBD2. V shed 3 bases and J 0 bases; nucleotides not matched to a gene: 17. CDR1 and CDR2 from the germline V gene are SGHVS and FQNEAQ. This CDR3 has 21 residues. CDR3 protein: CASSFPPRDQRGVSNTGELFF. The CDR3 DNA is TGTGCCAGCAGCTTCCCCCCGCGCGACCAGCGGGGGGTTTCGAACACCGGGGAGCTGTTTTTT.

The chain employs TRBV19 and TRBJ1-5, with 12 bases fitting TRBD1. Germline trimming cut 4 bases from V and 2 bases from J; bases unmatched to any gene: 9. The CDR3 consists of 18 residues. The germline V gene has CDR1 LNHDA and CDR2 SQIVND (reference sequence). CDR3 coding DNA: TGTGCCAGTAGTAGGGGGACAGGGGGCCGGCTTGGCAATCAGCCCCAGCATTTT. Protein: CASSRGTGGRLGNQPQHF.

J is TRBJ1-1 and V is TRBV11-3; TRBD1 is a possible D gene (5 bases). Germline values: CDR1 SGHNT, CDR2 YENEEA. The CDR3 loop spans 15 amino acids. The V end was cut by 5 bases, the J end by 3 bases, with 16 bases between. The chain's CDR3 is CASSPISGRHTEAFF. For the CDR3, the DNA is TGTGCCAGCAGCCCGATTTCAGGGAGGCACACTGAAGCTTTCTTT.

J is TRBJ2-3 and V is TRBV5-1, with 9 bases that match TRBD1. CDR3 length equals 21 residues. CDR1 is SGHRS, CDR2 YFSETQ, per germline. V lost 5 bases, J lost 2 bases, and 24 bases stayed unmatched. CDR3 amino acids: CASSHGQGPPSAGAYTDTQYF. CDR3 DNA: TGCGCCAGCAGTCACGGACAGGGGCCCCCATCGGCGGGGGCGTACACAGATACGCAGTATTTT.

V is TRBV5-1 and J is TRBJ2-1; D call uncertain. Germline CDR1 reads SGHRS; CDR2 reads YFSETQ. With 0 bases removed from V and 5 bases from J, the gap between germline ends came to 6 bases. This CDR3 region has 13 residues. The CDR3 sequence is CASSLAYNNEQFF. The CDR3 nucleotides are TGCGCCAGCAGCTTGGCGTACAACAATGAGCAGTTCTTC.

The genes are TRBV19 and TRBJ1-1; the D gene is possibly TRBD1 (6 bases). Deletions cut 5 bases from V and 0 bases from J, with 22 bases between. The CDR3 spans 18 residues. CDR1 and CDR2 (germline): LNHDA, SQIVND (reference sequence). The CDR3 region has the DNA TGTGCCAGTAGTCACATACCAAACAGGGTCGGAATGAACACTGAAGCTTTCTTT. It yields the protein CASSHIPNRVGMNTEAFF. Full variable domain (rest looked up from reference TRBV19 and TRBJ1-1): DGGITQSPKYLFRKEGQNVTLSCEQNLNHDAMYWYRQDPGQGLRLIYYSQIVNDFQKGDIAEGYSVSREKKESFPLTVTSAQKNPTAFYLCASSHIPNRVGMNTEAFFGQGTRLTVV.

The chain joins TRBV5-6 to TRBJ2-1; D perhaps matches TRBD1 (5 bases). The ends were cut back, 2 bases at V and 10 bases at J, with 13 bases in the middle. The germline V gene encodes CDR1 SGHDT and CDR2 YYEEEE. This CDR3 contains 13 residues. The chain's CDR3 is CASSLQVTVEQFF. DNA for the CDR3: TGTGCCAGCAGCTTACAGGTAACAGTAGAGCAGTTCTTC.

The V gene is TRBV5-1, the J gene TRBJ2-5; the match to TRBD2 covers 11 bases. Trimming took 0 bases from V and 1 from J; bases not matched to a gene: 2. Germline V gives CDR1 SGHRS, CDR2 YFSETQ. The CDR3 runs to 16 residues. Here the CDR3 reads CASSLGTSGLQETQYF. In DNA, the CDR3 is TGCGCCAGCAGCTTGGGGACTAGCGGGCTCCAAGAGACCCAGTACTTC.

The chain recombines TRBV6-4 with TRBJ2-3, with TRBD2 as a possible D gene (5 bases). The germline gives CDR1 MRHNA, CDR2 SNTAGT. The CDR3 is 16 amino acids. V lost 2 bases and J lost 2, with 14 bases in between. CDR3 coding DNA: TGTGCCAGCAGTGACAAAGCGGACGAGACCACAGATACGCAGTATTTT. This gives the protein CASSDKADETTDTQYF.

The chain carries TRBV2 and TRBJ1-4; D is undetermined. Between the trimmed V and J ends, which lost 4 bases and 4 bases, there was a span of 19 bases. The germline CDR1 and CDR2 sequences are SNHLY and FYNNEI. The CDR3 extends over 17 amino acids. The CDR3 nucleotides read TGTGCCAGCAGTGGCTTGGACGAGGCAGCCGATAATGAAAAACTGTTTTTT. Translated: CASSGLDEAADNEKLFF.